The clone carrying this TCR beta chain was seen at least ten times. What it binds is unknown. Indicated time point: pre-sensitization, week 0. Treatment in this sample: therapeutic diphenylcyclopropenone sensitization with weekly scalp DPC. Separate cDNA molecules received unique molecular identifiers, which the library attached to them. TCRdb analysed the RACE reads with MiXCR anew, one entry per CDR3 protein. Of around 100,000 distinct CDR3 sequences detected, roughly 10% appear once; the ten largest clones hold around 3.1%. The record originates from a study of human T cells and chemical hapten exposure. Study at large: In the sensitization step, 2% DPC was placed on 2 cm by 2 cm of upper inner arm skin.

Study-level points and caveats: The number of TCRs above 1 in 1000 frequency did not change after DPC sensitization.

This material consisted of whole blood, taken in connection with sensitization to the hapten diphenylcyclopropenone (DPC). The clonotype originates from a woman aged 55-70 years with alopecia areata. Some clones in this sample may be carry-over from other donors' samples.

The CDR3 is CASSASTGSGNQPQHF. CDR3 bases: TGTGCCAGCAGCGCCTCCACAGGGTCTGGCAATCAGCCCCAGCATTTT. This chain connects TRBV7-6 to TRBJ1-5, with D perhaps matching TRBD1 (6 bases). V shed 5 bases and J shed 2 bases, with 16 bases lying between them. The germline CDR1 and CDR2 sequences are SGHVS and FNYEAQ. The CDR3 is 16 residues long.